The subject of this entry is one T cell receptor beta chain. The sample holds a few counts of this clone. Its target antigen remains unknown. Per-base qualities were not stored, and no clone one base away is much larger. The record originates from a study of shared clonotypes between healthy human individuals (dated by TCRdb to about 2020). In the study overall: The cohort included three men and a couple of women between 18 and 49 years of age. For each donor, three plates each were used for CD4 naive and CD4 memory, two plates were used for CD8 naive, and one plate was used for CD8 memory. To estimate repertoire size and how much clonotype sharing occurs between individuals, the study deeply sequenced the blood TCR repertoires of roughly 5 healthy adults. Libraries were prepared and TCR repertoires were sequenced by different laboratories using diverse techniques, in order to increase sequencing depth and limit assay-specific biases. Each donor's leukapheresis produced roughly between about 0.9 and 9.5 billion PBMCs. Overall results and qualifications from the work: Roughly 5% of naive CD4, 3% to 3.5% of naive CD8, about 2.1% of memory CD4, and over 0.35% of memory CD8 clonotypes were shared across a few donors. Naive subsets generally had larger estimated clonotype richness than memory subsets did. The genetic and exposure-history diversity represented was limited by the small number of donors. Compared with non-shared clonotypes, clonotypes shared by all four sorted-subset donors had higher generation probabilities. Based on pairwise subsampling, the degree of clonotype sharing among donors was expected to be affected by sequencing depth. Incomplete sequencing was indicated by rarefaction of sorted-subset datasets, despite the large sequencing depth. Sampling was restricted to blood, and TCR repertoires in tissues likely differ from the TCR repertoires found in blood.

For the CD8 naive samples, CD45RO-negative cells were positively selected for CCR7, yielding a CD45RA+CCR7+ population from which TemRA cells were excluded. The donors were healthy, HIV-negative adults who had no recently reported acute infections or vaccinations. All donors were Caucasian adults living in Nashville, Tennessee, USA. Blood was collected by leukapheresis, and PBMCs were isolated by Ficoll-Histopaque density gradient centrifugation and then cryopreserved in liquid nitrogen vapor phase. Analytical flow cytometry was used to check the purity and quantity of every magnetically sorted T cell population. From each sorted fraction, genomic DNA was isolated and quantified by UV absorbance on a Nanodrop 2000c. Spanning cysteine to phenylalanine, the CDR3 consists of 14 amino acids. The entry retains the CDR3 DNA only, 42 bases that are in frame from base 1. Taken from the germline V gene, the CDR1 and CDR2 loops are SGHVS and FQNEAQ. V trim: 5 bases; J trim: 2 bases; unmatched bases: 5.

Using the deep immunoSEQ assay, multiplex PCR amplified TCR CDR3 regions from genomic DNA. Extracted genomic DNA from each cell subset was spread evenly across all wells of several immunoSEQ 96-well plates, with each plate serving as a replicate. For sorted subsets, 200 to 250 ng genomic DNA, equal to about 30,000 T cell genomes, was loaded into each replicate PCR. Purified libraries were quantified with a Qubit 3.0 fluorometer, sized on a Bioanalyzer 2100, and re-quantified with the KAPA Library Quantification kit. Every immunoSEQ 96-well plate was sequenced on a separate single-read 150-cycle Illumina NextSeq 550 flow cell. The source study handled its data this way. Because the immunoSEQ output held only junctional sequences and lacked quality scores, the filtering could not match the filtering applied to full-length reads. To assign V/J genes and CDR3, sequences were annotated against IMGT germline references using PyIR, a Python wrapper for IgBLAST v1.9. Reads with weak V/J assignments (E-value above 1e-6), missing CDR3, stop codons, out-of-frame junctions, or ambiguous translated residues were removed. V3J clonotypes were defined by identical inferred V gene, J gene, and CDR3 amino acid sequence. Percentage overlap between repertoires was computed as shared unique clonotypes divided by the size of the smaller repertoire. Three approaches were used to assess repertoire richness: RTK rarefaction, the Chao1 estimator, and Recon v2.1 estimates of unobserved clonotypes. Generation probabilities for all TCRbeta clonotypes obtained by the gDNA method from a handful of donors were computed using OLGA. The immuneACCESS repertoire file appears here via TCRdb, limited to in-frame rearrangements. These files lack a portion of the clones; in checked studies, under half of the deficit traces to unresolved V genes, and the cause of the others is not known. The V and J calls and clone size are taken from that table; D and trimming were inferred from the DNA. The sample yields roughly 770,000 clones; approximately 96% were counted once. Clones ranked in the top ten supply roughly 0.23% of the sample.

The sequenced sample was naive CD8+ T cells sorted from blood. Per the publication, the cell subset or site label means: CD45RA+CCR7+. This clonotype originated in a man aged 30 to 45 in good health. The chain is encoded by TRBV7-8 joined to TRBJ2-7; TRBD1 matches 8 bases in the middle. The nucleotide sequence is given as TGTGCCAGCAGCGCGCCGGGACAGGCCTACGAGCAGTACTTC. Its protein product is CASSAPGQAYEQYF. The reference TRBV7-8 and TRBJ2-7 proteins fill in what lies around the CDR3, so the full variable domain reads GAGVSQSPRYKVAKRGQDVALRCDPISGHVSLFWYQQALGQGPEFLTYFQNEAQLDKSGLPSDRFFAERPEGSVSTLKIQRTQQEDSAVYLCASSAPGQAYEQYFGPGTRLTVT.